Described below is a single TCR beta chain sequence and its context. Its antigen is unknown. The data were taken from a study of blood T cells in healthy people across ages. Notes on the study in general: Researchers report that TCR beta diversity correlated strongly with naive T cell percentage.

The CDR3 consists of 12 residues. The germline V gene has CDR1 KGHDR and CDR2 SFDVKD. V gave up 0 bases and J gave up 9 bases, with 7 bases separating them. It was with a sample-barcoded 5' primer and a J-beta primer mix that a second PCR of about 6 to 11 cycles was run. TCRdb re-called the 5' RACE reads through MiXCR, storing one row per CDR3 protein. The table has around 520,000 distinct CDR3 sequences, about 27% seen once; the top ten hold over 3.5%. These data were likewise used in another study, on T cells of mothers and their children. Per that study: No persistent microchimeric T cell clones were detected.

This sequence was found in a boy aged 2 to 9 in good health. This chain connects TRBV24-1 to TRBJ2-5, with D possibly matching TRBD1 (5 bases). Sequenced: blood. CDR3 in DNA: TGTGCCACCAGTGATTTGAAGGGGCCCCAGTACTTC. It yields the protein CATSDLKGPQYF.